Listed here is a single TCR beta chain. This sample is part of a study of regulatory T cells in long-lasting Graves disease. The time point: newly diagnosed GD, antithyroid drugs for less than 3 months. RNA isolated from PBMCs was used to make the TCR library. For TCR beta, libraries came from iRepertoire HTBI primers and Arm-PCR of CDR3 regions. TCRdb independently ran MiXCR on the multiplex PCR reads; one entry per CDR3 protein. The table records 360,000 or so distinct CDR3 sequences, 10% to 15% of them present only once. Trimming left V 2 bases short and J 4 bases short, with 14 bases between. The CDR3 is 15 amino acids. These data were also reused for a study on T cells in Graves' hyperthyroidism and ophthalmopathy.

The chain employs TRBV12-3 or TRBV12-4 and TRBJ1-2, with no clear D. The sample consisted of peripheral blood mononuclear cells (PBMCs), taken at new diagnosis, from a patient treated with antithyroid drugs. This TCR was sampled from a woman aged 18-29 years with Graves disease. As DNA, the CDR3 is TGTGCCAGCAGTTTAAAAGTGGATCTGATCTATGGCTACACCTTC. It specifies CASSLKVDLIYGYTF.